This record looks at one TCR beta chain sequence and its context. The protocol was immunoSEQ multiplex PCR, while the TCRdb copy is restricted to in-frame clones and leaves out a portion. Counted here are some 400,000 clones, nearly 90% occurring once; the ten biggest clones make up approximately 1.5%. The entry originates in a study of blood T cell repertoires in COVID-19. In germline, CDR1 is LNHDA, CDR2 SQIVND (reference sequence). With V trimmed by 1 base and J by 4 bases, 12 bases remained unmatched. This CDR3 has 18 residues. In terms of age and location, participants ranged from about 18 to 100 years and lived in roughly 22 US areas.

Sample: PBMCs or T cells enriched from blood (not recorded which). J is TRBJ2-1 and V is TRBV19; 8 bases agree with TRBD2. This TCR was recovered from a woman between 25 and 40 years old who had recovered from COVID-19. The CDR3 spells CASSIAPGGAPGYNEQFF. Here the CDR3 DNA reads TGTGCCAGTAGTATAGCTCCGGGAGGGGCTCCGGGGTACAATGAGCAGTTCTTC.